Listed below are T cell receptor beta chains from one sample, sequenced in a study of T-cell memory formation after mild COVID-19. TCRdb independently ran MiXCR on the 5' RACE reads; one entry per CDR3 protein. The sample has about 470,000 distinct CDR3 sequences, over 15% seen once. The specimen was PBMCs or a T cell subset sorted from them (not recorded which). These receptors were collected from an adult woman who had mild COVID-19 (a few samples of this study predate the infection). Cell type and time point are not known. CDR3s include the opening cysteine and the closing phenylalanine or tryptophan. Each record gives: clone size, J gene, D gene, V gene, CDR3 DNA, CDR3 protein. The D gene is left open where the match is weak. Rows give clone size only sometimes, using once, few, many, or a class for an expanded clone.

NA | TRBJ2-5 | NA | TRBV7-2 | TGTGCCAGCAGCGTCGGACGTGCGGAGACCCAGTACTTC | CASSVGRAETQYF
many | TRBJ2-7 | NA | TRBV12-3/TRBV12-4 | TGCGCCAGCAGCCCGGGAGCCTACGAGCAGTACTTC | CASSPGAYEQYF
NA | TRBJ2-7 | NA | TRBV24-1 | TGTGCCACCAGTGATAAGGACAATATCTACGAGCAGTACTTC | CATSDKDNIYEQYF
NA | TRBJ2-1 | NA | TRBV29-1 | TGCAGCGTTGAAGATCGATCTATTCGGTTCTTC | CSVEDRSIRFF
NA | TRBJ2-7 | NA | TRBV29-1 | TGCAGCGTTGAAGATAATAGGGACACCACCAACGAGCAGTACTTC | CSVEDNRDTTNEQYF
few | TRBJ2-7 | NA | TRBV11-2 | TGTGCCAGCAGCTTAGATGGATTGGACCCCGGCCGGACCTACGAGCAGTACTTC | CASSLDGLDPGRTYEQYF
NA | TRBJ2-3 | TRBD2 | TRBV7-8 | TGTGCCAGCAGGGAAGAAGCGGGGGCTGCAGATACGCAGTATTTT | CASREEAGAADTQYF
few | TRBJ2-3 | TRBD2 | TRBV6-4 | TGTGCCAGCAGTGCGACTAGCGGGGGAGCAGATACGCAGTATTTT | CASSATSGGADTQYF
few | TRBJ2-3 | TRBD1 | TRBV29-1 | TGCAGCGTATCCGGGACAGGGAAGAGGAGCACAGATACGCAGTATTTT | CSVSGTGKRSTDTQYF
NA | TRBJ1-6 | TRBD1 | TRBV13 | TGTGCCAGCAGCTCCCGCCTCGACAGGGGAAGGCATTCACCCCTCCACTTT | CASSSRLDRGRHSPLHF
few | TRBJ2-7 | NA | TRBV12-3/TRBV12-4 | TGTGCCAGCAGTTGGGGCCAGCTCTACGAGCAGTACTTC | CASSWGQLYEQYF
NA | TRBJ1-5 | NA | TRBV4-3 | TGCGCCAGCAGCCAAGAGCTGAGGGTAAATCAGCCCCAGCATTTT | CASSQELRVNQPQHF
NA | TRBJ1-1 | TRBD1 | TRBV24-1 | TGTGCCACCAGTGATAAAACAGGGGGCTTCGCTGTAGCTTTCTTT | CATSDKTGGFAVAFF
NA | TRBJ2-2 | TRBD2 | TRBV7-3 | TGTGCCAGCAGCATGACGGGACTAGCGGGAGATCGTCCCGACACCGGGGAGCTGTTTTTT | CASSMTGLAGDRPDTGELFF
NA | TRBJ2-5 | TRBD1 | TRBV5-1 | TGCGCCAGCAGCTTACAGGGGTTCCACCAAGAGACCCAGTACTTC | CASSLQGFHQETQYF
NA | TRBJ2-3 | NA | TRBV11-1 | TGTGCCAGCAGCTTAGACGCGAGACTGCTATCCACAGATACGCAGTATTTT | CASSLDARLLSTDTQYF
NA | TRBJ2-5 | TRBD2 | TRBV25-1 | TGTGCCAGCAGTAAGCGGGGGGCGCTACAAGAGACCCAGTACTTC | CASSKRGALQETQYF
few | TRBJ2-1 | TRBD2 | TRBV12-3/TRBV12-4 | TGTGCCAGCAGTCACCAGGGACTAGCGGGGCCCTACAATGAGCAGTTCTTC | CASSHQGLAGPYNEQFF
many | TRBJ2-1 | TRBD2 | TRBV25-1 | TGTGCCAGCAGTGAATCTAGGCTAGCGGGGGGCAATGAGCAGTTCTTC | CASSESRLAGGNEQFF
NA | TRBJ2-1 | TRBD2 | TRBV4-1 | TGCGCCAGCAGCCAAGCGGGGGGTTTGGGGAATGAGCAGTTCTTC | CASSQAGGLGNEQFF
many | TRBJ1-6 | NA | TRBV4-2 | TGTGCCAGCAGCCAGACCCAGACGAGAGTCTCCTATAATTCACCCCTCCACTTT | CASSQTQTRVSYNSPLHF
NA | TRBJ2-3 | TRBD2 | TRBV7-2 | TGTGCCAGCAGCTTAATACTCGTACTAGCGGGAGGGCCAGATACGCAGTATTTT | CASSLILVLAGGPDTQYF
few | TRBJ2-3 | NA | TRBV4-3 | TGCGCCAGCAGCCAAGACCCCCCCAGAGGCTGGAGCACAGATACGCAGTATTTT | CASSQDPPRGWSTDTQYF
NA | TRBJ2-5 | TRBD2 | TRBV4-3 | TGCGCCAGCAGCCAAGATAGAGGAACTAGCGGGCAAGAGACCCAGTACTTC | CASSQDRGTSGQETQYF
NA | TRBJ1-2 | NA | TRBV5-6 | TGTGCCAGCAGCCCGAGGCGGAGGGTTGACGGCTACACCTTC | CASSPRRRVDGYTF
many | TRBJ2-2 | NA | TRBV12-3/TRBV12-4 | TGTGCCAGCAGTTTTGAATGGCCTAGGCGAACCGGGGAGCTGTTTTTT | CASSFEWPRRTGELFF
many | TRBJ2-3 | TRBD2 | TRBV4-2 | TGTGCCAGCAGCCAAGCTAGCGGGGGGGCCCTCGATACGCAGTATTTT | CASSQASGGALDTQYF
NA | TRBJ2-1 | TRBD2 | TRBV28 | TGTGCCAGCAGTGCGACTAGCGGGGGAACCTACAATGAGCAGTTCTTC | CASSATSGGTYNEQFF
few | TRBJ2-1 | TRBD2 | TRBV5-6 | TGTGCCAGCAGCTTGAGAGCGGGGGGGAACTACAATGAGCAGTTCTTC | CASSLRAGGNYNEQFF
NA | TRBJ2-3 | NA | TRBV5-1 | TGCGCCAGCAGCTCGGGGTGGGGCACAGATACGCAGTATTTT | CASSSGWGTDTQYF
few | TRBJ1-6 | NA | TRBV6-5 | TGTGCCAGCAGTTACTCTGGGACGGGAAATTCACCCCTCCACTTT | CASSYSGTGNSPLHF
NA | TRBJ2-7 | NA | TRBV6-5 | TGTGCCAGCAGTCCTTCCACAGGTACCTACGAGCAGTACTTC | CASSPSTGTYEQYF
few | TRBJ1-1 | NA | TRBV7-9 | TGTGCCAGCAAGTGGACAGACGAAAACACTGAAGCTTTCTTT | CASKWTDENTEAFF
NA | TRBJ2-4 | NA | TRBV5-4 | TGTGCCAGATTCAGGGGGGTAGCCAAACACATTCAGTACTTC | CARFRGVAKHIQYF
NA | TRBJ1-2 | NA | TRBV19 | TGTGCCAGTAGTATTGGGACCACTAGTGGCTACACCTTC | CASSIGTTSGYTF
many | TRBJ1-2 | NA | TRBV7-9 | TGTGCCAGCAGCACGGAGGAACCACTAAGGGGCTACACCTTC | CASSTEEPLRGYTF
NA | TRBJ1-6 | NA | TRBV4-3 | TGCGCCAGCAGCCAAGATCGGAGAGACACTTATTCACCCCTCCACTTT | CASSQDRRDTYSPLHF
NA | TRBJ2-3 | TRBD1 | TRBV6-5 | TGTGCCAGCACACCGGGACAGGGCACAGATACGCAGTATTTT | CASTPGQGTDTQYF
many | TRBJ2-1 | NA | TRBV29-1 | TGCAGCGTTGAATCCCCCCGCGCCCGCACGGGTGAGCAGTTCTTC | CSVESPRARTGEQFF
few | TRBJ2-7 | TRBD1 | TRBV12-3/TRBV12-4 | TGTGCCAGCAGCGTCGACAGGGGCTACGAGCAGTACTTC | CASSVDRGYEQYF
NA | TRBJ2-7 | TRBD1 | TRBV5-1 | TGCGCCAGCAGCTCTCACCCGGGACAGGGGTACGAGCAGTACTTC | CASSSHPGQGYEQYF
NA | TRBJ1-1 | NA | TRBV29-1 | TGCAGCGTTGTCGGGGGGCTGGGGTACACTGAAGCTTTCTTT | CSVVGGLGYTEAFF
few | TRBJ1-1 | NA | TRBV12-3/TRBV12-4 | TGTGCCAGCAGCCATCCCCGGGTGGGACAGAACACTGAAGCTTTCTTT | CASSHPRVGQNTEAFF
NA | TRBJ2-2 | TRBD2 | TRBV14 | TGTGCCAGCAGCCTGATAGCGGGAGGCGGGGAGCTGTTTTTT | CASSLIAGGGELFF
NA | TRBJ2-1 | NA | TRBV19 | TGTGCCAGTAGTATTGGAGGGGTCTACAATGAGCAGTTCTTC | CASSIGGVYNEQFF
NA | TRBJ2-5 | TRBD2 | TRBV20-1 | TGCAGTGCTCCGGGACTAGCGGGAGTCGAGACCCAGTACTTC | CSAPGLAGVETQYF
NA | TRBJ1-1 | NA | TRBV14 | TGTGCCAGCAGCCTATATACCTACGAGGAGGGTATTACTGAAGCTTTCTTT | CASSLYTYEEGITEAFF
NA | TRBJ1-1 | NA | TRBV6-5 | TGTGCCAGCAGGCCAGGGAGGGTTATGAACACTGAAGCTTTCTTT | CASRPGRVMNTEAFF
few | TRBJ2-5 | NA | TRBV24-1 | TGTGCCACCAGTGATGATGGGGACCGAGAGACCCAGTACTTC | CATSDDGDRETQYF
NA | TRBJ2-6 | NA | TRBV7-9 | TGTGCCAGCAGCTTAGGGGGCGCGACCAACGTCCTGACTTTC | CASSLGGATNVLTF
NA | TRBJ2-1 | TRBD2 | TRBV24-1 | TGTGCCACCAGTGGTTTAGCGGGGGGAACCTACAATGAGCAGTTCTTC | CATSGLAGGTYNEQFF
few | TRBJ1-4 | NA | TRBV6-1 | TGTGCCAGCATACTAAGGGCAGGAGACGCAACTAATGAAAAACTGTTTTTT | CASILRAGDATNEKLFF